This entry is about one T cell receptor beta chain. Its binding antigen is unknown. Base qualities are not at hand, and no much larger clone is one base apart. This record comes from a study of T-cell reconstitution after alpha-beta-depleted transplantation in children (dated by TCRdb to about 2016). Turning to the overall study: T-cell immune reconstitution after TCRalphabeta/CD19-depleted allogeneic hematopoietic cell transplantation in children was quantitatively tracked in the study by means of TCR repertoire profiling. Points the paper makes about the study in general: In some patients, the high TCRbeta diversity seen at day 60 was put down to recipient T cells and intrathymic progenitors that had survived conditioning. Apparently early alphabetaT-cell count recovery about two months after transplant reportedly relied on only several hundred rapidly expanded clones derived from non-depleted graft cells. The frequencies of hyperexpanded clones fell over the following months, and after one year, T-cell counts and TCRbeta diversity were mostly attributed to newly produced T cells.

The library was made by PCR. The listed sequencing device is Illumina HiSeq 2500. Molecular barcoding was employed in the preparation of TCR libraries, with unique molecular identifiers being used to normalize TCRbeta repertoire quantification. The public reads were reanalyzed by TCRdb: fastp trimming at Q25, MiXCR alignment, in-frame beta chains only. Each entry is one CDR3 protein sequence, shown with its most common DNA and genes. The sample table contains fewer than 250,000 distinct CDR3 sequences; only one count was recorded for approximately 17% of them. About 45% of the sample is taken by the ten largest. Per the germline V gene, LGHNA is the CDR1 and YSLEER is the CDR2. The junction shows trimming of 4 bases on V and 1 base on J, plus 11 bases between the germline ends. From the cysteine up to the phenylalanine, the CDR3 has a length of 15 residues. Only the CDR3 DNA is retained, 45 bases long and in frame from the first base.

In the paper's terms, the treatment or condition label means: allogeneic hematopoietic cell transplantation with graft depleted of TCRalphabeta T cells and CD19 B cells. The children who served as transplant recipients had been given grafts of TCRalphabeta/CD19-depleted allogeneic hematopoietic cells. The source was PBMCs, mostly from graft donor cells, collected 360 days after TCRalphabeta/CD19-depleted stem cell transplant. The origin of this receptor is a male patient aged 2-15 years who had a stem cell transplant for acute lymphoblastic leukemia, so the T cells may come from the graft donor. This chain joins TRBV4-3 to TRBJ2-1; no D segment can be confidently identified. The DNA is TGCGCCAGCAGCCCGAGCCGGGTTTCCTACAATGAGCAGTTCTTC. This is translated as CASSPSRVSYNEQFF.